The clone carrying this T cell receptor beta chain was found a few times. Time point in this sample: pre-treatment sample, taken before nivolumab and TIL therapy. Enrollment ran from late 2017 to early 2020. This specimen belongs to a study of TIL therapy for anti-PD-1-resistant metastatic lung cancer. In the study overall: Progressing patients received lymphodepletion, expanded TIL infusion and IL-2.

Sequencing used immunoSEQ v3. Sequencing depth was around 1.9 million read pairs for survey level, roughly 5-6 million for deep. This table comes from immunoSEQ multiplex PCR, and its TCRdb copy is limited to in-frame clones, with some not included. The sample includes approximately 57,000 clones, 75% to 85% seen only once; the top ten take under 3%. V gave up 5 bases and J gave up 4 bases, with 8 bases separating them. CDR3 length equals 12 residues. Germline loops: CDR1 MDHEN, CDR2 SYDVKM. The clonotype originates from a person aged 25 to 79 with non-small cell lung cancer. Sequenced material: blood, taken at baseline. This chain connects TRBV28 to TRBJ1-1; a weak D match, TRBD1 (5 bases). CDR3 bases: TGTGCCAGCAGTCTCAGGGCCACTGAAGCTTTCTTT. Protein product: CASSLRATEAFF.